This TCR beta chain was obtained from a study of beta chain features in type 1 diabetes. Study summary: Cells sorted and examined across all samples totaled almost 110 million.

Study-level results: cDNA-based reads could over-represent cells with high TCR expression. There was a moderate but significant shortening of TCRB CDR3s in all four CD4+ subsets of Type 1 diabetes patients.

The CDR3 length is 15 residues. The germline V gene encodes CDR1 MDHEN and CDR2 SYDVKM. V lost 2 bases and J 0 bases, leaving 11 bases between the germline ends. Regarding this clone: The antigen is undetermined.

Investigators reverse transcribed all isolated RNA, so they sequenced expressed TCRB transcripts. Using immunoSEQ multiplex PCR, the repertoire was profiled, and TCRdb retains in-frame clones only, with some absent. The table records about 280,000 clones, 14% to 15% of them present only once. This TCR was recovered from a man younger than 30 with type 1 diabetes. Sequenced material: naive CD4+ T cells from blood. This chain connects TRBV28 to TRBJ2-7, with D perhaps matching TRBD2 (5 bases). The CDR3 region has the DNA TGTGCCAGCAGTTTAGACTTGGGGAGCTCCTACGAGCAGTACTTC. Its protein is CASSLDLGSSYEQYF.